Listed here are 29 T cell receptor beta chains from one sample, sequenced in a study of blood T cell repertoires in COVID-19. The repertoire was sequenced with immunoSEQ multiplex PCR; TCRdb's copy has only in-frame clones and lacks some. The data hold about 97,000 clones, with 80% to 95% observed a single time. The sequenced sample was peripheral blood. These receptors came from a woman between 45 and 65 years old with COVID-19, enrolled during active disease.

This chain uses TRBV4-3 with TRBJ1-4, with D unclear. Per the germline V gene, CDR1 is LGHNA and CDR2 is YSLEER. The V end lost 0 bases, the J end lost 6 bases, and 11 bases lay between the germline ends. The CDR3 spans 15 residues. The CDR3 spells CASSQDHGVDEKLFF. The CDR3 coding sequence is TGCGCCAGCAGCCAAGATCACGGGGTGGATGAAAAACTGTTTTTT.

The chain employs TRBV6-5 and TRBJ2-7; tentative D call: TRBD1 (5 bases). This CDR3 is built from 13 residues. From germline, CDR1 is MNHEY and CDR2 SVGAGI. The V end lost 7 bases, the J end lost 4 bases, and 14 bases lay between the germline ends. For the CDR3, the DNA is TGTGCCAGCAATAGGGGAAATGAGTACGAGCAGTACTTC. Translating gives CASNRGNEYEQYF.

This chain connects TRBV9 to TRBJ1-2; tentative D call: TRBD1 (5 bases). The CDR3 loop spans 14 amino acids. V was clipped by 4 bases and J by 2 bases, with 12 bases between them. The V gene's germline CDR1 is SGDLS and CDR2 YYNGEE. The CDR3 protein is CASSTGPVNYGYTF. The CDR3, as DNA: TGTGCCAGCAGCACAGGACCGGTAAACTATGGCTACACCTTC.

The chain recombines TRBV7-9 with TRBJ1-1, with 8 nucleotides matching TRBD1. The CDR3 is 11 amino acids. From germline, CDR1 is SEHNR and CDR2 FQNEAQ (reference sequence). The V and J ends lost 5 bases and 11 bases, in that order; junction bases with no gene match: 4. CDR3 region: CASSRTGSAFF. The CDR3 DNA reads TGTGCCAGCAGCCGGACAGGGTCGGCTTTCTTT.

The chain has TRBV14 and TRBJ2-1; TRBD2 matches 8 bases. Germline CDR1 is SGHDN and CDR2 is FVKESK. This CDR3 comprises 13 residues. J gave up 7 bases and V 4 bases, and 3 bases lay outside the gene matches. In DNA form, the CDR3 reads TGTGCCAGCAGCCCCGGACTAGCTAATGAGCAGTTCTTC. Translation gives CASSPGLANEQFF.

CDR3 nucleotide sequence: TGTGCCAGCAGTTTAACGGGGGTGGCTTTTCGTTACCAAGAGACCCAGTACTTC. It translates to CASSLTGVAFRYQETQYF. The V call is TRBV27, the J call TRBJ2-5, with TRBD2 as a possible D gene (6 bases). The V gene's germline CDR1 is MNHEY and CDR2 SMNVEV (reference sequence). The CDR3 runs to 18 residues. V was cut by 2 bases and J by 0 bases, with 19 bases left in between.

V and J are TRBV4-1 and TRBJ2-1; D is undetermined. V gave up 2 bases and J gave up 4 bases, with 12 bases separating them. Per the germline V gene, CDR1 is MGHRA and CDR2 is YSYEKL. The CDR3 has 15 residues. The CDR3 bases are TGCGCCAGCAGCCAATTGCCCGGTGGTTACAATGAGCAGTTCTTC. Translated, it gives CASSQLPGGYNEQFF.

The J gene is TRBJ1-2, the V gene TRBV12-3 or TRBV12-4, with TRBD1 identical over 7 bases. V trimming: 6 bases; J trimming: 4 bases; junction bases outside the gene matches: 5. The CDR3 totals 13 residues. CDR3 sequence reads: CASRFGTAYGYTF. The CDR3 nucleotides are TGTGCCAGCAGGTTCGGGACAGCCTATGGCTACACCTTC.

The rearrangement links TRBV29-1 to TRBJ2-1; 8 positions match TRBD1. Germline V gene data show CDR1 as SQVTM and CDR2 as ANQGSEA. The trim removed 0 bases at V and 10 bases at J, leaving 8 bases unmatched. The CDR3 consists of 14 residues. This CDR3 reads CSVEEDRVGREQFF. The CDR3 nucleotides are TGCAGCGTTGAAGAGGACAGGGTAGGACGCGAGCAGTTCTTC.

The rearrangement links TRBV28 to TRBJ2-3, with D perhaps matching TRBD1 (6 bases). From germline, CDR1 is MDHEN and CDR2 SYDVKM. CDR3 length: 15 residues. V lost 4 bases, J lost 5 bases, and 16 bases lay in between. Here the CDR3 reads CASSSSGRGRDTQYF. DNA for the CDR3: TGTGCCAGCAGTTCCTCGGGCAGGGGCAGAGATACGCAGTATTTT.

CDR3 bases: TGTGCCAGCAGTCCGACGGGGGTGGGGACAGATACGCAGTATTTT. Translation: CASSPTGVGTDTQYF. The rearrangement uses TRBV2 and TRBJ2-3, with D perhaps TRBD2 (6 bases). This CDR3 contains 15 residues. V lost 5 bases to trimming and J lost 3 bases, with 15 bases between them. Germline V lookup: CDR1 SNHLY, CDR2 FYNNEI.

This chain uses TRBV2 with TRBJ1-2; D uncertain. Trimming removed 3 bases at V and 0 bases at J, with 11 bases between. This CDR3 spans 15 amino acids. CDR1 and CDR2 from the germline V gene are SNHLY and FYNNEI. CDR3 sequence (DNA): TGTGCCAGCAGTGACCGGAGTGGAGCTAACTATGGCTACACCTTC. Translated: CASSDRSGANYGYTF.

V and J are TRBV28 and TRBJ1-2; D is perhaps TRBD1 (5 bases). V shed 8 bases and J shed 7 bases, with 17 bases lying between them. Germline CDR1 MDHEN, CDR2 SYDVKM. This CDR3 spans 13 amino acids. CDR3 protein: CASSLGTKGGYTF. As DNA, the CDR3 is TGTGCCAGCTCTCTTGGGACTAAAGGTGGCTACACCTTC.

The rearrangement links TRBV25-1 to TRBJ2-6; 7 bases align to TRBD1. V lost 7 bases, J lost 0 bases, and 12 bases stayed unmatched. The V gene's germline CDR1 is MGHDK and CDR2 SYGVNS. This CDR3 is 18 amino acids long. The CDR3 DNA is TGTGCCAGCACCCCCGACAGGGCCCCATTCTCTGGGGCCAACGTCCTGACTTTC. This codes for CASTPDRAPFSGANVLTF. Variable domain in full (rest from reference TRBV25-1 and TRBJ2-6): EADIYQTPRYLVIGTGKKITLECSQTMGHDKMYWYQQDPGMELHLIHYSYGVNSTEKGDLSSESTVSRIRTEHFPLTLESARPSHTSQYLCASTPDRAPFSGANVLTFGAGSRLTVL.

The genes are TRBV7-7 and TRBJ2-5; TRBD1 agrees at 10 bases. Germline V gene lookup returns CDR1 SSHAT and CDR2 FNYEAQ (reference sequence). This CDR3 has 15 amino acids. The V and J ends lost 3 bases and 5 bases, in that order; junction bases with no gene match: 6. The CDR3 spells CASSLGQGNSETQYF. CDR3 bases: TGTGCCAGCAGCTTGGGACAGGGGAATTCGGAGACCCAGTACTTC.

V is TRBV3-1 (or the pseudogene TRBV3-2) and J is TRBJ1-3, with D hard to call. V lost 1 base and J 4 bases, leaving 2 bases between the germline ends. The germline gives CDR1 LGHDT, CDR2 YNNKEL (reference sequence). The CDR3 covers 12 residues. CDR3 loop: CASSQAGNTIYF. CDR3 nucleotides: TGTGCCAGCAGCCAAGCAGGAAACACCATATATTTT.

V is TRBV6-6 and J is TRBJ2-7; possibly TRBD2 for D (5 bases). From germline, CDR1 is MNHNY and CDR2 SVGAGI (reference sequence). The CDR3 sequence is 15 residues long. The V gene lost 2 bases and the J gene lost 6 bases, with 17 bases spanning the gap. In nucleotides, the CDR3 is TGTGCCAGCAGTTACCGAAGGACTGCAACGTCCGAGCAGTACTTC. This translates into CASSYRRTATSEQYF.

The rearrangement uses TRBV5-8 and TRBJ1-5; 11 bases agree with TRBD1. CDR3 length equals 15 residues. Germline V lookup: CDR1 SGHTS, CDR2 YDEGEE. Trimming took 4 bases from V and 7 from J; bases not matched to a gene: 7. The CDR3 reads CASSAGQGAGQPQHF. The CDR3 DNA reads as TGTGCCAGCAGCGCCGGACAGGGGGCAGGACAGCCCCAGCATTTT.

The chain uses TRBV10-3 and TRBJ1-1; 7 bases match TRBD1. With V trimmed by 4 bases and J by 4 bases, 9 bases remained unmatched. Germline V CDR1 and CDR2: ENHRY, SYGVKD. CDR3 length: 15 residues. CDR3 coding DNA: TGTGCCATCAGTGGAACGACAGGGTTGGGCACTGAAGCTTTCTTT. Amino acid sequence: CAISGTTGLGTEAFF.

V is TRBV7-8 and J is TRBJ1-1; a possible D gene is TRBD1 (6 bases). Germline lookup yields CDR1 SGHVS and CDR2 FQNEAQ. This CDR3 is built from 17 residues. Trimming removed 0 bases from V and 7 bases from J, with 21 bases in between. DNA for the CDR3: TGTGCCAGCAGCTTAGCAAGGGGGGGTAGGCCTATGTTTGAAGCTTTCTTT. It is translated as CASSLARGGRPMFEAFF.

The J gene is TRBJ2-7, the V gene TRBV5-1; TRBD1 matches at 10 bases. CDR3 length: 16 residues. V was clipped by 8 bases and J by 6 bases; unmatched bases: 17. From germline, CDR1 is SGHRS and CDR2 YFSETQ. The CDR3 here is CARSPRMGQGSGEQYV. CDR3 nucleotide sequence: TGCGCCAGGAGTCCTCGCATGGGACAGGGGTCAGGCGAGCAGTACGTC.

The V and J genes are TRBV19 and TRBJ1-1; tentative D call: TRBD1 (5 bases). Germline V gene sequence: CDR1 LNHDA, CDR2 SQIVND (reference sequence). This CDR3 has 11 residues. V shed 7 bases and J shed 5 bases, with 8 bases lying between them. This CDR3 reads CASTQGTEAFF. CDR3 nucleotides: TGTGCCAGTACCCAGGGAACTGAAGCTTTCTTT.

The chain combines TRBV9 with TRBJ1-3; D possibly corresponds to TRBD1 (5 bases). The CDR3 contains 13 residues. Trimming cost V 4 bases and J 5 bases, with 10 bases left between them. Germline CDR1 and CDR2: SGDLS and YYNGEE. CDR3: CASSMDNRNTIYF. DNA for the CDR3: TGTGCCAGCAGCATGGACAATCGAAACACCATATATTTT.

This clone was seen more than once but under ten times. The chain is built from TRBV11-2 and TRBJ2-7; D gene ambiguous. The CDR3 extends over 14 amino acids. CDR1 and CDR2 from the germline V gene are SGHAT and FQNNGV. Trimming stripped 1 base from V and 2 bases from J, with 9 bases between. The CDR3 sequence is CASSLGGTTYEQYF. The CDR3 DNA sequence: TGTGCCAGCAGCTTAGGTGGCACCACCTACGAGCAGTACTTC.

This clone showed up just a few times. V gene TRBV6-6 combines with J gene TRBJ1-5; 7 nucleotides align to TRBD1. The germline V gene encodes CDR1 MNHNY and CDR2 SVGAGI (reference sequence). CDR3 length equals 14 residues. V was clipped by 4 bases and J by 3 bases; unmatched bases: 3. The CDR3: CASSLQGYNQPQHF. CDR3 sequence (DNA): TGTGCCAGCAGTTTACAGGGGTACAATCAGCCCCAGCATTTT.

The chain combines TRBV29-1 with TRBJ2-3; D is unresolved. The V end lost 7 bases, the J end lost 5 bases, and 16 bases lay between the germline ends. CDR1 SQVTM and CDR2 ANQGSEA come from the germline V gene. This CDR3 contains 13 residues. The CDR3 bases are TGCAGCGGCGGTCGTGGAGATAGAGATACGCAGTATTTT. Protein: CSGGRGDRDTQYF.

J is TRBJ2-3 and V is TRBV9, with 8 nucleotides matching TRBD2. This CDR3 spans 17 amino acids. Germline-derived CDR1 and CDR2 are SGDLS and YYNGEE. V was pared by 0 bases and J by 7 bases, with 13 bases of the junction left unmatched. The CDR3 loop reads CASSVGRGAFLSNTQYF. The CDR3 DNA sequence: TGTGCCAGCAGCGTAGGGCGGGGGGCGTTTCTCTCAAATACGCAGTATTTT.

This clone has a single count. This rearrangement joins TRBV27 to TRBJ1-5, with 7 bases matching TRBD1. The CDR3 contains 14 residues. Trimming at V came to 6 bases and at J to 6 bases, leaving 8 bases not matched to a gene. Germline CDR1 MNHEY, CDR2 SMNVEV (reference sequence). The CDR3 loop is CASREIQGSQPQHF. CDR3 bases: TGTGCCAGCAGAGAGATACAGGGGAGTCAGCCCCAGCATTTT.

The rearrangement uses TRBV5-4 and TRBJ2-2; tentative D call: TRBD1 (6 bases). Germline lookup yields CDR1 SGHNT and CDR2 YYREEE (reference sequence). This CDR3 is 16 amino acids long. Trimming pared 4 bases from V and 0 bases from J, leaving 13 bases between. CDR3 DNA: TGTGCCAGCAGCCCCAGGGACACTTCGAACACCGGGGAGCTGTTTTTT. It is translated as CASSPRDTSNTGELFF.